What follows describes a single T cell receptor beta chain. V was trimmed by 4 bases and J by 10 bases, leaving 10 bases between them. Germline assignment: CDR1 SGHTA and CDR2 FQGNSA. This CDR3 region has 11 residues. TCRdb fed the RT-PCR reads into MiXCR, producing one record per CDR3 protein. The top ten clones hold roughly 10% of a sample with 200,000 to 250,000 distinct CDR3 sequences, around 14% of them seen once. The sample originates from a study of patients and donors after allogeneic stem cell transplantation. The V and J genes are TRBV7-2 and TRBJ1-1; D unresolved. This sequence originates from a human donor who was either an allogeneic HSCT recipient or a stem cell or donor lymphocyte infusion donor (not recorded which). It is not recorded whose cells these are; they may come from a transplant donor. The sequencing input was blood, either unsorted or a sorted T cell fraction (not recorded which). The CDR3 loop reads CASSSRLRAFF. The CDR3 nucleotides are TGTGCCAGCAGCTCGAGACTACGAGCTTTCTTT.